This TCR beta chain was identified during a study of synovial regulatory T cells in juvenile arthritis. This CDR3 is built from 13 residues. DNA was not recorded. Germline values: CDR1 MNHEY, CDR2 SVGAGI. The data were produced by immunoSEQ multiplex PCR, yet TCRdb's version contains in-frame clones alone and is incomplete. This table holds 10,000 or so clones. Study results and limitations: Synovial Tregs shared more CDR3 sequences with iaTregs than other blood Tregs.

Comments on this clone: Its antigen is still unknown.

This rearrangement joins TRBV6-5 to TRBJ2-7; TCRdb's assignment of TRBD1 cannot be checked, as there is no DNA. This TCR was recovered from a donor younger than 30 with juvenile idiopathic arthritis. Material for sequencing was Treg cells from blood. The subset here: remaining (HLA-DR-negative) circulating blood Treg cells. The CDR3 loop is CASSYSSHYEQYF.